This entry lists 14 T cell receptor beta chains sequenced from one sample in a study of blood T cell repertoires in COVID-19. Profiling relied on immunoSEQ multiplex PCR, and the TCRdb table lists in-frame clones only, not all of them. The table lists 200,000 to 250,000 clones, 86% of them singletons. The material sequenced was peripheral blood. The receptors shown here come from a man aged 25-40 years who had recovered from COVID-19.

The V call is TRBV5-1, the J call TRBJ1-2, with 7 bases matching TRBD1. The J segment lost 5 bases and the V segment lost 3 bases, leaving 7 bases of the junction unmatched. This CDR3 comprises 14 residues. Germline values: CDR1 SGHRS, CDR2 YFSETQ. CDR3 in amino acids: CASSSSGGGYGYTF. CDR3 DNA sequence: TGCGCCAGCAGCTCCTCAGGGGGTGGTTATGGCTACACCTTC.

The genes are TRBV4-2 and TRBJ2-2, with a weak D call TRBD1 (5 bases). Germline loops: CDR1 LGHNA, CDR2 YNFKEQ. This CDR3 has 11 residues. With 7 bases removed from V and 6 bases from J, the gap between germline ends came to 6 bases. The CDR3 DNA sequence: TGTGCCAGCAAAGGGGCCGGGGAGCTGTTTTTT. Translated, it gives CASKGAGELFF.

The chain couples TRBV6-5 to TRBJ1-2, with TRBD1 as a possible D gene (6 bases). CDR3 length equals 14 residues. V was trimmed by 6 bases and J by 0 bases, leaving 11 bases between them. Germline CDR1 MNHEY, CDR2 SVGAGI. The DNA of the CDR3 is TGTGCCAGCAGCACGGACAGTCCTAACTATGGCTACACCTTC. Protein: CASSTDSPNYGYTF.

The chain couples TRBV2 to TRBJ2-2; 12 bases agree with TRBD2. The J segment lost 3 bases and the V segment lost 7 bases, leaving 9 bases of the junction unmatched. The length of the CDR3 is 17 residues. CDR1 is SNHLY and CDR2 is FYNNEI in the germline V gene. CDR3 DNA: TGTGCCAGCACTGACGAACTAGCGGGGGGTTACACCGGGGAGCTGTTTTTT. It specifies CASTDELAGGYTGELFF.

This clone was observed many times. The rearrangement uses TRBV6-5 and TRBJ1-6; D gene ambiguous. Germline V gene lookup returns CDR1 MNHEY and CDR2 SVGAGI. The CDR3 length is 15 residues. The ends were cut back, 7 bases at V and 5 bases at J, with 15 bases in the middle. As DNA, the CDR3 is TGTGCCAGCACGAGCGGCGGTTTAGATAATTCACCCCTCCACTTT. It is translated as CASTSGGLDNSPLHF.

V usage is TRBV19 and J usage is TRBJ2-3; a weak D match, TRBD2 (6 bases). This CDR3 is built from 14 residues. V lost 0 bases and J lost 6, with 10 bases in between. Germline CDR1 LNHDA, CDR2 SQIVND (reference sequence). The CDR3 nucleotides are TGTGCCAGTAGTATAGAAGGGGCGGGGGATACGCAGTATTTT. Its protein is CASSIEGAGDTQYF.

Here the CDR3 reads CASSSDWTGDYEQYF. CDR3 coding DNA: TGTGCCAGCAGCTCCGATTGGACAGGGGACTACGAGCAGTACTTC. The chain has TRBV5-6 and TRBJ2-7; 9 positions match TRBD1. V lost 3 bases to trimming and J lost 3 bases; unmatched junction nucleotides: 7. CDR1 is SGHDT and CDR2 is YYEEEE in the germline V gene. The CDR3 contains 15 residues.

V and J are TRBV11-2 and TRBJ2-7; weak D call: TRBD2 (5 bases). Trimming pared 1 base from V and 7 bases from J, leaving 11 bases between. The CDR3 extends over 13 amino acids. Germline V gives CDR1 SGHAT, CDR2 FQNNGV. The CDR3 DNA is TGTGCCAGCAGCTTAGCGGCTAGCAAGGAGCAGTACTTC. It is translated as CASSLAASKEQYF.

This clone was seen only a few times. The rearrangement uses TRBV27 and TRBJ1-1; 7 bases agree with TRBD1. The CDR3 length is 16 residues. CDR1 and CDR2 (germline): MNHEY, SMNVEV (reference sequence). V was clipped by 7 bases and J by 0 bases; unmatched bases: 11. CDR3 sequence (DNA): TGTGCCAGCACCAGTTTCCGGGGACAGTTGAACACTGAAGCTTTCTTT. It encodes CASTSFRGQLNTEAFF.

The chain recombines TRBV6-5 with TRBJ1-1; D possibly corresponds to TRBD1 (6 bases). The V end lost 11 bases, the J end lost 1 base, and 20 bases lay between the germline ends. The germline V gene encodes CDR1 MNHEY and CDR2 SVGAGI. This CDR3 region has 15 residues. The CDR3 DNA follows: TGTGCCGGGACTGGGGGGGCGGCCCCGAACACTGAAGCTTTCTTT. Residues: CAGTGGAAPNTEAFF.

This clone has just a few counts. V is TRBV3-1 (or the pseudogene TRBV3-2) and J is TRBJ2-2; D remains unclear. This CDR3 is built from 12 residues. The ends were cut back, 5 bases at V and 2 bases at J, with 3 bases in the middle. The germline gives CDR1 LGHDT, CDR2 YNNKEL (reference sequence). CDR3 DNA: TGTGCCAGCAGCTCAAACACCGGGGAGCTGTTTTTT. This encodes CASSSNTGELFF.

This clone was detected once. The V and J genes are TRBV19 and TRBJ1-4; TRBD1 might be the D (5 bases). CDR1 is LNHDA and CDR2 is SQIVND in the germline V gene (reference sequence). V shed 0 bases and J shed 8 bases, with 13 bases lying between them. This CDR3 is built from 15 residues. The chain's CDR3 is CASSIEGGGTEKLFF. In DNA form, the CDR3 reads TGTGCCAGTAGTATAGAGGGGGGAGGAACGGAAAAACTGTTTTTT.

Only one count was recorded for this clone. The CDR3 DNA is TGTGCCAGCAGTGAGGGTAGGGGAGGAAGACAAGGGCATTTT. Translating it yields CASSEGRGGRQGHF. The chain joins TRBV6-1 to TRBJ1-5; a weak D match, TRBD1 (5 bases). V gave up 3 bases and J gave up 15 bases, with 21 bases separating them. The V gene's germline CDR1 is MNHNS and CDR2 SASEGT. CDR3 length equals 14 residues.

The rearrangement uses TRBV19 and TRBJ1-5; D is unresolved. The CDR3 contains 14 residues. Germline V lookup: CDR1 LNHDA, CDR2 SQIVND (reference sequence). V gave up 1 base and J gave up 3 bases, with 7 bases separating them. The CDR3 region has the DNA TGTGCCAGTAGTATAGTACAGTACAATCAGCCCCAGCATTTT. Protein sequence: CASSIVQYNQPQHF.